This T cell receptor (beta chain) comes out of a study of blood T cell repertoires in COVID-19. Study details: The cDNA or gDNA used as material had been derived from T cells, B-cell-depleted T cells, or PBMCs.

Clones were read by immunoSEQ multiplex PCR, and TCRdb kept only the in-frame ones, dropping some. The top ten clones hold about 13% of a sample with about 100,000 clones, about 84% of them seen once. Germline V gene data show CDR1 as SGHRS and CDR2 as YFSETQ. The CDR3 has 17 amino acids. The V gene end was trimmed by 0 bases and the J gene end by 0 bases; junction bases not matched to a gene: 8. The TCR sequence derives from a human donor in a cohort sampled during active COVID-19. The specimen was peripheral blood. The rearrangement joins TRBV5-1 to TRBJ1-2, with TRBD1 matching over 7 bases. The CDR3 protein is CASSLGRTGQTNYGYTF. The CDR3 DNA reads TGCGCCAGCAGCTTGGGCCGGACGGGACAGACTAACTATGGCTACACCTTC.